The clone carrying this TCR beta chain has a count of ten or more. Antigen: not known. This sample is drawn from a study of PD-L1 blockade in urothelial cancer. Overall study: Patients started atezolizumab in the mid-2010s, 1,200 mg intravenously every 3 weeks. Study-level results: More tumor-infiltrating T lymphocytes were found in patients with durable benefit. Tumor samples were FFPE, not collected immediately before treatment, with one sample per patient.

Patients in the study were battling locally advanced or metastatic urothelial carcinoma. CDR3 length equals 17 residues. Per germline, CDR1 SGHNT and CDR2 YENEEA. V dropped 5 bases and J dropped 1; count of bases not matched to a gene: 9. The repertoire was sequenced with immunoSEQ multiplex PCR; TCRdb's copy has only in-frame clones and lacks some. The sample has 35,000 or so clones; about a third are singletons. The V gene is TRBV11-3, the J gene TRBJ2-1, with 9 bases lining up with TRBD1. The sample in question was tumor tissue, obtained before atezolizumab (anti-PD-L1) treatment. This receptor was obtained from a man aged 60-69 years with urothelial cancer. CDR3 nucleotide sequence: TGTGCCAGCAGCGTTTTACAGGGGGCGCGGTCCTACAATGAGCAGTTCTTC. It codes for CASSVLQGARSYNEQFF.